This T cell receptor beta chain emerged from a study of cytomegalovirus exposure and HLA in healthy donors. This clone showed up just once. Its specificity is not known. This CDR3 has 15 residues. Germline values: CDR1 MNHEY, CDR2 SVGAGI. V was clipped by 2 bases and J by 9 bases; unmatched bases: 4. General observations from the study: Sequencing artifact likely explains a cluster of highly shared sequence variants.

The PCR used 60 Vbeta and 13 Jbeta primers. Libraries were prepared by immunoSEQ multiplex PCR; TCRdb keeps only in-frame clonotypes and omits some of them. The data hold about 150,000 clones, with more than 60% observed a single time. This chain connects TRBV6-5 to TRBJ1-6, with TRBD1 identical over 10 bases. The sequencing input was PBMCs. The TCR sequence derives from a woman in her forties in good health and CMV-seronegative. CDR3 residues: CASSYGTGAVSPLHF. CDR3 coding DNA: TGTGCCAGCAGTTACGGGACAGGGGCGGTTTCACCCCTCCACTTT.